The present TCR beta chain was sequenced within a study of radiotherapy plus CTLA-4 blockade in lung cancer. Study context: Among enrolled patients, roughly 20% responded and roughly 30% achieved disease control.

General study findings and limits: Interferon-beta, together with early blood T cell clone dynamics, reportedly best predicted response. TCR clones from tumors expanded in blood after radiotherapy plus ipilimumab.

CTLA-4 blockade using ipilimumab, together with focal radiation, was received by patients with chemo-refractory metastatic non-small-cell lung cancer. The data were produced by immunoSEQ multiplex PCR, yet TCRdb's version contains in-frame clones alone and is incomplete. The sample carries tens of thousands of clones, 73% recorded once. Concerning this clone: The antigen is unknown.

The source was peripheral blood, collected from a patient treated with radiotherapy plus ipilimumab. This receptor was identified in a human donor with non-small cell lung cancer who had a complete response to radiotherapy plus ipilimumab.

CDR3 in amino acids: CASSSTTGLEQYF. The DNA for the CDR3 is TGTGCCAGCAGTTCGACGACTGGGTTGGAGCAGTACTTC. The genes are TRBV7-2 and TRBJ2-5; D ambiguous. The CDR3 is 13 amino acids. Trimming stripped 6 bases from V and 11 bases from J, with 19 bases between. Germline CDR1 reads SGHTA; CDR2 reads FQGNSA. The entire variable domain, with the rest obtained from reference TRBV7-2 and TRBJ2-5, is as follows: GAGVSQSPSNKVTEKGKDVELRCDPISGHTALYWYRQSLGQGLEFLIYFQGNSAPDKSGLPSDRFSAERTGGSVSTLTIQRTQQEDSAVYLCASSSTTGLEQYFGPGTRLLVL.